This T cell receptor beta chain was sequenced for a study of Ad26.COV2.S vaccination and SARS-CoV-2 variants. Germline-derived CDR1 and CDR2 are WNHNN and SYGVQD (reference sequence). The V gene end was trimmed by 7 bases and the J gene end by 1 base; junction bases not matched to a gene: 9. There are 15 residues in the CDR3. Sequenced by immunoSEQ multiplex PCR; TCRdb stores in-frame clones only, minus some. The table shows about 390,000 clones, with approximately 90% occurring only once. Treatment defined: about 20 received Ad26.COV2.S at low or high dose, single or two shots; roughly 5 received placebo; per-sample allocation not given. Repertoires come from day 63 after the first vaccine or placebo injection.

This receptor was identified in a person between 18 and 60 years old who received the Ad26.COV2.S COVID-19 vaccine or a placebo. This chain uses TRBV10-1 with TRBJ1-1; 7 nucleotides match TRBD1. Here the sequenced sample was peripheral blood, taken in a trial of Ad26.COV2.S vaccine versus placebo. The DNA of the CDR3 is TGCGCCAGCACAAGTACAGGGGAAGCGAACACTGAAGCTTTCTTT. It codes for CASTSTGEANTEAFF.